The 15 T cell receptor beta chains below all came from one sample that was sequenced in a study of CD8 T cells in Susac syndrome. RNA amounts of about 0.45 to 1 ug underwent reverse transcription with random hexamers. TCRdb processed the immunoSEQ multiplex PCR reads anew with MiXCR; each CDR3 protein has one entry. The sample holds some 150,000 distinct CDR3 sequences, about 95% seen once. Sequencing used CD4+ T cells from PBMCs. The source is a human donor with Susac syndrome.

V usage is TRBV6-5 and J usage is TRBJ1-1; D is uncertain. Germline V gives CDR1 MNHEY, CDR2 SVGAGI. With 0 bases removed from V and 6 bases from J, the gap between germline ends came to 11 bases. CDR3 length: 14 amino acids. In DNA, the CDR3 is TGTGCCAGCAGTTACTCGCGGAAGAGGGCTGAAGCTTTCTTT. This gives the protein CASSYSRKRAEAFF.

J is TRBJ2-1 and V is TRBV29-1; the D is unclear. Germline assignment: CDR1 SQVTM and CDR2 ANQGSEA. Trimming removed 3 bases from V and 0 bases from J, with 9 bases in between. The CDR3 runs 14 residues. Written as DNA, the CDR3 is TGCAGCGTTGAGTCACAAGGCTCCTACAATGAGCAGTTCTTC. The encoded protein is CSVESQGSYNEQFF.

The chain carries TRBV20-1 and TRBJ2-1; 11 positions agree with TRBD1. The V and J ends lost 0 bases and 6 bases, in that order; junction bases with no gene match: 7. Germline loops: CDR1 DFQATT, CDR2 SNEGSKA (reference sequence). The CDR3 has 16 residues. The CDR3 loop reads CSARDPRGQGANEQFF. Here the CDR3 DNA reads TGCAGTGCTAGAGATCCCCGTGGACAGGGGGCCAATGAGCAGTTCTTC.

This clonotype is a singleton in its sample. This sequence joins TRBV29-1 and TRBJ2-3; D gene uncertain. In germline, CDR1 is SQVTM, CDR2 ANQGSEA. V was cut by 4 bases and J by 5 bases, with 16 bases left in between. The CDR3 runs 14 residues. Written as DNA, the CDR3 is TGCAGCGTTGTCCACTTGGCTGTTGTAGATACGCAGTATTTT. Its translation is CSVVHLAVVDTQYF.

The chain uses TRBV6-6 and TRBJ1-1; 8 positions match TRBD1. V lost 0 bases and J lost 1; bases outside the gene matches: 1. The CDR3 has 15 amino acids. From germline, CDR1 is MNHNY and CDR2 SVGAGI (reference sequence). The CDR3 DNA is TGTGCCAGCAGTTACTCAGGACAGGGGAACACTGAAGCTTTCTTT. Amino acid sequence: CASSYSGQGNTEAFF.

The CDR3 loop is CASSSPGFYEQYF. DNA of the CDR3: TGTGCCAGCAGTTCCCCAGGGTTCTACGAGCAGTACTTC. The chain employs TRBV12-3 or TRBV12-4 and TRBJ2-7; D may be TRBD1 (5 bases). The ends were cut back, 4 bases at V and 3 bases at J, with 10 bases in the middle. This CDR3 spans 13 amino acids.

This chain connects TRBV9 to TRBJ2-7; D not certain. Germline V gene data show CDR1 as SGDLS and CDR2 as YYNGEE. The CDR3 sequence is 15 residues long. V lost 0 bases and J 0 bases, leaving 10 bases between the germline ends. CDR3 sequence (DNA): TGTGCCAGCAGCGTAGGGGTGGGGTCCTCCTACGAGCAGTACTTC. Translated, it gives CASSVGVGSSYEQYF.

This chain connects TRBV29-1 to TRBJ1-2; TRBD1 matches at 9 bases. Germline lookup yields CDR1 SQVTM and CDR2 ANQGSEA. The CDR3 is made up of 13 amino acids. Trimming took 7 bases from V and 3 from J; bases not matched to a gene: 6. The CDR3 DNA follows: TGCAGCGCGGGGACAGGGATGGACTATGGCTACACCTTC. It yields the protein CSAGTGMDYGYTF.

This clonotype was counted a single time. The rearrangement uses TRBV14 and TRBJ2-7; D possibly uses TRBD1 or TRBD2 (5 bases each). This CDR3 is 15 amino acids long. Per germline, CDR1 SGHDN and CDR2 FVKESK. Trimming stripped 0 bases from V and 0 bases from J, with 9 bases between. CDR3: CASSQDEGRSYEQYF. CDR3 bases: TGTGCCAGCAGCCAAGACGAGGGGCGCTCCTACGAGCAGTACTTC.

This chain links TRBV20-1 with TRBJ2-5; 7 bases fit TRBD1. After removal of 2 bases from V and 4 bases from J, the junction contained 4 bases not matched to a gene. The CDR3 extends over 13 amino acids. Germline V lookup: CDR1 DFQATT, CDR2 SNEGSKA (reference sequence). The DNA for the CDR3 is TGCAGTGCTAGAAGGACAGGCCCAGAGACCCAGTACTTC. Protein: CSARRTGPETQYF.

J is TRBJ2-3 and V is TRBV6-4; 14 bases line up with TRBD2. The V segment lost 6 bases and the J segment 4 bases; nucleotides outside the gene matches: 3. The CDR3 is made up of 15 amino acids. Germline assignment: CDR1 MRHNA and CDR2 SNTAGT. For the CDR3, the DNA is TGTGCCAGCAGCAAGACTAGCGGGGGGGCAGATACGCAGTATTTT. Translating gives CASSKTSGGADTQYF.

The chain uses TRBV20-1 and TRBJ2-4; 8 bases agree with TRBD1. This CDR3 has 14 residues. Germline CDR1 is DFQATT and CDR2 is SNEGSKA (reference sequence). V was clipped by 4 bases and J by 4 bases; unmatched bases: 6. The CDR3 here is CSAIRQGLKNIQYF. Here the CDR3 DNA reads TGCAGTGCTATCCGACAGGGGCTGAAAAACATTCAGTACTTC.

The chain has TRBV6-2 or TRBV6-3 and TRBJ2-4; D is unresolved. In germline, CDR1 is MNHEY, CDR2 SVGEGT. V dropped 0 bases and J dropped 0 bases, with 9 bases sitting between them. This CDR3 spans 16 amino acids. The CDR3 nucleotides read TGTGCCAGCAGTTACTCATTTCAACGAGCCAAAAACATTCAGTACTTC. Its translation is CASSYSFQRAKNIQYF.

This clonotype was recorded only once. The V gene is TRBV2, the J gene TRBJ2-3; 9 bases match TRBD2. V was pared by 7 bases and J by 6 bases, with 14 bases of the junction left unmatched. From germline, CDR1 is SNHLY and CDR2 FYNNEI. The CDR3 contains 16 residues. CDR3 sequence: CASTEDSGGPKDTQYF. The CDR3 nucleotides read TGTGCCAGCACCGAGGATAGCGGGGGCCCTAAGGATACGCAGTATTTT.

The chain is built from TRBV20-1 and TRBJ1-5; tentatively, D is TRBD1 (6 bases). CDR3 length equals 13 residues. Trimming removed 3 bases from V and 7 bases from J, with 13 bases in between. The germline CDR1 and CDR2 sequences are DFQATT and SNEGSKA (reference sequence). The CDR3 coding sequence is TGCAGTGCTAGGGGGGCAGATCGCCAGCCCCAGCATTTT. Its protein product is CSARGADRQPQHF.